This section outlines one T cell receptor beta chain sequence together with its context. What it recognizes is unknown. This sample is part of a study of cytomegalovirus exposure and HLA in healthy donors. Study-wide background: Approximately 170 million T cells yielded some 120 million unique TCR beta sequences in earlier analysis. Overall study findings and caveats: Presence/absence results assume similar sequencing depth per donor, which may not hold.

A multiplex PCR was run with 60 Vbeta primers and 13 Jbeta primers. The table came from immunoSEQ multiplex PCR; TCRdb's copy has only in-frame clones and leaves some out. In the table there are about 130,000 clones, 70% to 80% of which are singletons. Specimen: PBMCs. The TCR originated in a man aged 35-49 years in good health and CMV-seropositive.

The CDR3 sequence is CASSPQGQGTEAFF. CDR3 bases: TGTGCCAGCTCACCACAGGGGCAGGGGACTGAAGCTTTCTTT. The chain joins TRBV18 to TRBJ1-1; tentatively, D is TRBD1 (6 bases). The CDR3 runs to 14 residues. The V gene's germline CDR1 is KGHSH and CDR2 LQKENI. The V end was cut by 1 base, the J end by 5 bases, with 11 bases between.